This is a list of T cell receptor beta chains from one sample in a study of T and B cells in COVID-19 patients. TCRdb used MiXCR to reprocess the multiplex PCR reads, holding one entry per CDR3 protein. Found here are nearly 15,000 distinct CDR3 sequences, about 30% of them singletons; the top ten hold over 1%. The sequenced sample was blood. These TCRs come from a human donor who had recovered from COVID-19. CDR3s leave out the opening cysteine and the closing phenylalanine or tryptophan.

j_gene: TRBJ2-2
v_gene: TRBV6-5
CDR3aa: ASSYAGTGIEGWNTGELF

j_gene: TRBJ2-7
v_gene: TRBV19
CDR3aa: ASSPVPSGTSPYEQY

j_gene: TRBJ1-6
v_gene: TRBV12-3/TRBV12-4
CDR3aa: ASSLEGYSPLH

j_gene: TRBJ2-7
v_gene: TRBV5-6
CDR3aa: ASSLVGPSYEQY

j_gene: TRBJ2-3
v_gene: TRBV5-6
CDR3aa: ASSVKGVDTQY

j_gene: TRBJ2-2
v_gene: TRBV27
CDR3aa: ASSLSRGGRPKIQNTGELF

j_gene: TRBJ1-6
v_gene: TRBV20-1
CDR3aa: SARTGGQRDSPLH

j_gene: TRBJ1-2
v_gene: TRBV12-3/TRBV12-4
CDR3aa: ASRVGQQNYGYT

j_gene: TRBJ2-3
v_gene: TRBV18
CDR3aa: ASSPGQGSTTDTQY

j_gene: TRBJ1-5
v_gene: TRBV19
CDR3aa: ASRRDRGYNQPQH

j_gene: TRBJ2-2
v_gene: TRBV12-3/TRBV12-4
CDR3aa: ASIRTGPTGELF

j_gene: TRBJ2-5
v_gene: TRBV19
CDR3aa: ASSLGPMGETQY

j_gene: TRBJ1-4
v_gene: TRBV7-9
CDR3aa: ASSPNGRGATNEKLF

j_gene: TRBJ2-7
v_gene: TRBV19
CDR3aa: ASGQPSYEQY

j_gene: TRBJ2-2
v_gene: TRBV20-1
CDR3aa: SARSSGELF

j_gene: TRBJ2-3
v_gene: TRBV18
CDR3aa: ASSPGQRTDTQY

j_gene: TRBJ2-7
v_gene: TRBV20-1
CDR3aa: SARDHNEQY

j_gene: TRBJ1-2
v_gene: TRBV12-3/TRBV12-4
CDR3aa: ASRQTTGDGYT

j_gene: TRBJ2-2
v_gene: TRBV19
CDR3aa: ASTRGTSGYGELF

j_gene: TRBJ2-5
v_gene: TRBV6-5
CDR3aa: ASSFPRETQY

j_gene: TRBJ1-5
v_gene: TRBV30
CDR3aa: AWSRIRDQPQH

j_gene: TRBJ1-4
v_gene: TRBV4-3
CDR3aa: ASSSRPNEKLF

j_gene: TRBJ2-7
v_gene: TRBV20-1
CDR3aa: SASLPDRPSYEQY

j_gene: TRBJ1-5
v_gene: TRBV6-6
CDR3aa: ASRRSGTGGLNQPQH

j_gene: TRBJ1-5
v_gene: TRBV12-3/TRBV12-4
CDR3aa: ASSLSGASNQPQH

j_gene: TRBJ1-5
v_gene: TRBV7-6
CDR3aa: VRSLGTDGNQPQH

j_gene: TRBJ2-1
v_gene: TRBV29-1
CDR3aa: SASSGRDEQF

j_gene: TRBJ2-7
v_gene: TRBV6-1
CDR3aa: ASSYGPGQGAYEQY

j_gene: TRBJ2-7
v_gene: TRBV6-2/TRBV6-3
CDR3aa: ASRGAGGVEQY

j_gene: TRBJ1-4
v_gene: TRBV7-2
CDR3aa: ASSLPTGGEKLF

j_gene: TRBJ2-5
v_gene: TRBV7-2
CDR3aa: ASSLGLVGETQY

j_gene: TRBJ2-1
v_gene: TRBV11-3
CDR3aa: ASSPWVWGGRAALYNEQF

j_gene: TRBJ2-2
v_gene: TRBV9
CDR3aa: ASSSTGTITGELF

j_gene: TRBJ1-5
v_gene: TRBV5-5
CDR3aa: ASSPTGGLSNQPQH

j_gene: TRBJ1-4
v_gene: TRBV5-6
CDR3aa: ASSLRTANEKLF

j_gene: TRBJ2-1
v_gene: TRBV6-1
CDR3aa: ASSVEGANEQF

j_gene: TRBJ2-2
v_gene: TRBV29-1
CDR3aa: SAEGGGGAGELF

j_gene: TRBJ1-1
v_gene: TRBV30
CDR3aa: AWVKLTEAF

j_gene: TRBJ1-6
v_gene: TRBV5-6
CDR3aa: ASSLGGTYNSPLH

j_gene: TRBJ2-2
v_gene: TRBV18
CDR3aa: ASSSSGTVNTGELF

j_gene: TRBJ2-2
v_gene: TRBV24-1
CDR3aa: ATSGTGDTGELF

j_gene: TRBJ2-1
v_gene: TRBV5-1
CDR3aa: ASNPGFPISYNEQF

j_gene: TRBJ2-7
v_gene: TRBV27
CDR3aa: ASSFGTVYEQY

j_gene: TRBJ1-1
v_gene: TRBV6-2/TRBV6-3
CDR3aa: ASSSTGSGGSEAF

j_gene: .
v_gene: TRBV12-3/TRBV12-4
CDR3aa: ASSRTSGGETQY

j_gene: TRBJ2-6
v_gene: TRBV10-3
CDR3aa: ATSGLGSGANVLT

j_gene: TRBJ1-6
v_gene: TRBV27
CDR3aa: ASSYSNSPLH

j_gene: TRBJ1-3
v_gene: TRBV4-3
CDR3aa: ASSQGPGQGGNTIY

j_gene: TRBJ1-5
v_gene: TRBV24-1
CDR3aa: ATNAKNNQPQH

j_gene: TRBJ1-4
v_gene: TRBV12-3/TRBV12-4
CDR3aa: ASTKEGLRREKLF

j_gene: TRBJ1-2
v_gene: TRBV10-3
CDR3aa: AISVERQDYGYT

j_gene: TRBJ2-5
v_gene: TRBV5-1
CDR3aa: ASSLAKETQY

j_gene: TRBJ2-6
v_gene: TRBV5-1
CDR3aa: ASQTSGTAGANVLT

j_gene: TRBJ2-1
v_gene: TRBV5-4
CDR3aa: ASSFDGNSYNEQF

j_gene: TRBJ1-2
v_gene: TRBV7-6
CDR3aa: ASSATGSGYT

j_gene: TRBJ1-3
v_gene: TRBV24-1
CDR3aa: ATSDPDGNTIY

j_gene: TRBJ2-3
v_gene: TRBV20-1
CDR3aa: SARDRLGDTQY